This is a list of T cell receptor beta chains from one sample in a study of T cell repertoires in cytomegalovirus infection. No antigens are known for them. TCRdb used MiXCR to reprocess the reads, holding one entry per CDR3 protein. The table shows about 89,000 distinct CDR3 sequences, with about 31% occurring only once. This specimen consisted of CD8+ T cells from cultured PBMCs, obtained from culture after CMV antigen stimulation. The receptor source for this set is a human donor in good health (CMV status not recorded). Some clones in this sample may be carry-over from other donors' samples. The CDR3 runs from the conserved cysteine through the conserved F or W. D genes are given only for firm matches. Size tells how often a clone was seen (once, few, many) or the class of an expanded clone, and some rows leave it out.

CDR3 length	V gene	D gene	J gene	clone size	CDR3 protein	CDR3 DNA
15	TRBV4-1	.	TRBJ2-3	.	CASSQDTWARDTQYF	TGCGCCAGCAGCCAAGATACGTGGGCCAGGGATACGCAGTATTTT
15	TRBV29-1	TRBD2	TRBJ2-7	.	CSVARLAGSHWEQYF	TGCAGCGTTGCGCGACTAGCGGGGAGCCATTGGGAGCAGTACTTC
15	TRBV5-6	.	TRBJ2-5	few	CASSSWRGVSETQYF	TGTGCCAGCAGCTCCTGGAGGGGGGTTAGCGAGACCCAGTACTTC
13	TRBV28	.	TRBJ1-4	few	CAIQAATNEKLFF	TGTGCCATCCAGGCTGCAACTAATGAAAAACTGTTTTTT
17	TRBV28	.	TRBJ2-7	.	CASSALGQPGQTGEQYF	TGTGCCAGCAGTGCCTTAGGCCAACCTGGACAGACGGGCGAGCAGTACTTC
14	TRBV7-8	.	TRBJ2-7	many	CASSSAGQGWEQYF	TGTGCCAGCAGCTCGGCGGGGCAGGGATGGGAGCAGTACTTC
13	TRBV24-1	.	TRBJ2-2	many	CATRPRETGELFF	TGTGCCACCAGACCGAGGGAGACCGGGGAGCTGTTTTTT
15	TRBV27	.	TRBJ2-5	.	CASSGWPAGQETQYF	TGTGCCAGCAGTGGCTGGCCCGCCGGGCAAGAGACCCAGTACTTC
13	TRBV12-3/TRBV12-4	.	TRBJ1-5	many	CASSRNRDQPQHF	TGTGCCAGCAGTCGTAACAGGGATCAGCCCCAGCATTTT
15	TRBV2	TRBD2	TRBJ2-5	.	CATTLAGGPQETQYF	TGTGCCACCACACTAGCGGGGGGCCCCCAAGAGACCCAGTACTTC
13	TRBV5-6	.	TRBJ1-2	.	CASSLGTVVGYTF	TGTGCCAGCAGCTTGGGGACAGTCGTCGGCTACACCTTC
16	TRBV28	TRBD1	TRBJ1-1	many	CASSLTPGTGKAEAFF	TGTGCCAGCAGTTTAACGCCCGGGACAGGGAAGGCTGAAGCTTTCTTT
16	TRBV6-5	TRBD2	TRBJ2-7	.	CDSSSLAGGNLRQQYF	TGTGACAGCAGCTCACTAGCGGGGGGGAATCTACGACAGCAGTACTTC
14	TRBV7-9	.	TRBJ2-5	.	CASSLAAGEETQYF	TGTGCCAGCAGCTTAGCGGCAGGGGAAGAGACCCAGTACTTC
17	TRBV7-8	TRBD1	TRBJ2-5	few	CASSWPGQGYLQETQYF	TGTGCCAGCAGCTGGCCGGGACAGGGGTATCTCCAAGAGACCCAGTACTTC
13	TRBV5-6	.	TRBJ2-7	.	CASSLLSAYEQYF	TGTGCCAGCAGCTTACTTAGTGCCTACGAGCAGTACTTC
15	TRBV15	.	TRBJ1-4	.	CATSRDMSAVEELFF	TGTGCCACCAGCAGAGATATGTCGGCGGTAGAGGAACTGTTTTTT
13	TRBV6-1	.	TRBJ1-2	.	CASRRAASYGYTF	TGTGCCAGCAGGAGGGCGGCCTCCTATGGCTACACCTTC
14	TRBV5-6	.	TRBJ2-7	few	CASSLEGVDYEQYF	TGTGCCAGCAGCTTAGAAGGGGTTGACTACGAGCAGTACTTC
17	TRBV7-9	.	TRBJ2-5	.	CASSLDGWGPGQETQYF	TGTGCCAGCAGCTTGGACGGCTGGGGCCCCGGACAAGAGACCCAGTACTTC
16	TRBV12-3/TRBV12-4	TRBD2	TRBJ2-3	.	CASSLGWGTSVDTQYF	TGTGCCAGCAGTTTAGGGTGGGGTACTAGCGTGGATACGCAGTATTTT
15	TRBV6-5	TRBD1	TRBJ2-1	few	CASSYSGTGGNEQFF	TGTGCCAGCAGTTACTCCGGGACAGGGGGCAATGAGCAGTTCTTC
13	TRBV4-1	.	TRBJ2-5	few	CASSEGNVETQYF	TGCGCCAGCAGTGAGGGTAATGTGGAGACCCAGTACTTC
14	TRBV27	.	TRBJ2-1	.	CASSPLWGGNEQFF	TGTGCCAGCAGCCCCTTGTGGGGCGGGAATGAGCAGTTCTTC
15	TRBV29-1	TRBD1	TRBJ2-1	.	CSVAGQGPSYNEQFF	TGCAGCGTTGCGGGACAGGGACCCTCCTACAATGAGCAGTTCTTC
11	TRBV5-6	.	TRBJ2-1	few	CASSLDNEQFF	TGTGCCAGCAGCTTGGACAATGAGCAGTTCTTC
14	TRBV7-6	.	TRBJ1-1	.	CASSLSIGDTEAFF	TGTGCCAGCAGCTTATCGATTGGGGACACTGAAGCTTTCTTT
14	TRBV5-5	.	TRBJ2-5	.	CASSPGPLGETQYF	TGTGCCAGCAGCCCGGGACCGCTGGGAGAGACCCAGTACTTC
13	TRBV7-8	.	TRBJ1-1	.	CASSRLGNTEAFF	TGTGCCAGCAGCCGTCTGGGGAACACTGAAGCTTTCTTT
14	TRBV12-3/TRBV12-4	.	TRBJ1-5	few	CASSKTEYNQPQHF	TGTGCCAGCAGCAAGACAGAGTACAATCAGCCCCAGCATTTT
13	TRBV7-2	.	TRBJ2-7	.	CASSLGETYEQYF	TGTGCCAGCAGCTTAGGGGAGACCTACGAGCAGTACTTC
14	TRBV29-1	.	TRBJ1-2	few	CSVEVGLGAEGYTF	TGCAGCGTTGAGGTCGGTTTAGGGGCGGAAGGCTACACCTTC
12	TRBV10-3	.	TRBJ2-1	.	CAIGPPYNEQFF	TGTGCCATCGGCCCCCCTTACAATGAGCAGTTCTTC
16	TRBV7-2	TRBD1	TRBJ2-5	many	CASSYPGQGVRETQYF	TGTGCCAGCAGCTATCCGGGACAGGGGGTCCGAGAGACCCAGTACTTC
13	TRBV12-3/TRBV12-4	TRBD2	TRBJ2-7	few	CASSFTSGGEQYF	TGTGCCAGCAGTTTCACTAGCGGGGGCGAGCAGTACTTC
14	TRBV28	.	TRBJ2-7	.	CASSHMAPSYEQYF	TGTGCCAGCAGCCACATGGCACCTTCCTACGAGCAGTACTTC
12	TRBV27	.	TRBJ2-1	.	CASSPFAGEQFF	TGTGCCAGCAGTCCTTTTGCGGGTGAGCAGTTCTTC
17	TRBV19	TRBD2	TRBJ2-3	.	CASRKGTSKIFTDTQYF	TGTGCCAGCCGCAAGGGGACTAGCAAAATCTTCACAGATACGCAGTATTTT
13	TRBV6-2/TRBV6-3	.	TRBJ1-1	few	CASRGAALPEAFF	TGTGCCAGCAGGGGGGCCGCTTTGCCTGAAGCTTTCTTT